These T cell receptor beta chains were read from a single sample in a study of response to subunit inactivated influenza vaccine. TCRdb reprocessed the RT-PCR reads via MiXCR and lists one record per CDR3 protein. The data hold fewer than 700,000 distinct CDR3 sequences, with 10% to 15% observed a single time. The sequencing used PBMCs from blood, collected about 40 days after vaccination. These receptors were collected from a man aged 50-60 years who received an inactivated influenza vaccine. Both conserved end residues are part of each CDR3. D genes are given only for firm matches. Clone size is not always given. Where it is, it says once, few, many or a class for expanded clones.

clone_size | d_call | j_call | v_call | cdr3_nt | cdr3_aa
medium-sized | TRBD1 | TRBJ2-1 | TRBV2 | TGTGCCAGCAGTACGGACAGGGGGATCAATGAGCAGTTCTTC | CASSTDRGINEQFF
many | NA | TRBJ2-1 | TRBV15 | TGTGCCACCAGCAGCCCGGGGAATGAGCAGTTCTTC | CATSSPGNEQFF
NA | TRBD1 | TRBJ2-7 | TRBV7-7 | TGTGCTAGCAGCTTAGGGACAGGGCGCGAGCAGTACTTC | CASSLGTGREQYF
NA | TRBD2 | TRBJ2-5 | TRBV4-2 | TGTGCCAGCAGCCCAGGACTAGCGGGGGGAAGACAAGAGACCCAGTACTTC | CASSPGLAGGRQETQYF
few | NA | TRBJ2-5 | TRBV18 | TGTGCCAGCTCACCAAACGGGCAAGAGACCCAGTACTTC | CASSPNGQETQYF
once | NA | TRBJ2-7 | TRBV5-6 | TGTGCCAGCAGCCTGGCCCTACAGGGCGGTTTCCACGAGCAGTACTTC | CASSLALQGGFHEQYF
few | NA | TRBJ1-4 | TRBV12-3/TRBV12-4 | TGTGCCACCTCCAACTCCGTTAGGGAAAAACTGTTTTTT | CATSNSVREKLFF
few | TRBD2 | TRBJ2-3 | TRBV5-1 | TGCGCCAGCGGGACTAGCGGGGGGGCTTCAGATACGCAGTATTTT | CASGTSGGASDTQYF
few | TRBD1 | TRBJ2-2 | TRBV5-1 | TGCGCCAGCAGCGCGGCGGGACAGGGCGACGGGGAGCTGTTTTTT | CASSAAGQGDGELFF
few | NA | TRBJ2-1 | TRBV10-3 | TGTGCCATCAGTGGAGTACGGGACGGAGAGTACAATGAGCAGTTCTTC | CAISGVRDGEYNEQFF
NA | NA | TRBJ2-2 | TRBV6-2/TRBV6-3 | TGTGCCAGCCGGGACATCGGATTCGGGGAGCTGTTTTTT | CASRDIGFGELFF
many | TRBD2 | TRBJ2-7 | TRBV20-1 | TGCAGTGCTAGAGAGAGTGGGACTAGACACGAGCAGTACTTC | CSARESGTRHEQYF
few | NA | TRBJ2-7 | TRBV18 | TGTGCCAGCTCACCAATGGCTATCGACTACGAGCAGTACTTC | CASSPMAIDYEQYF
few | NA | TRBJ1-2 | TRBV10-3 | TGTGCCATCAGTGAGAATAACTATGGCTACACCTTC | CAISENNYGYTF
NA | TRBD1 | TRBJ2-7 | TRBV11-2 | TGTGCCAGCAGCTCCCGACAGGGGTCGGGCGAGCAGTACTTC | CASSSRQGSGEQYF
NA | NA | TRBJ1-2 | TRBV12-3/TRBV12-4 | TGTGCCAGCAGTACCGGACAAAGGGGGGGGCCTGCCTATGGCTACACCTTC | CASSTGQRGGPAYGYTF
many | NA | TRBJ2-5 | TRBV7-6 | TGTGCCAGCAGCTTAAGACTGGGAGAGACCCAGTACTTC | CASSLRLGETQYF
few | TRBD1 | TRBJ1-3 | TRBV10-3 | TGTGCCATCACTTCAGACAGGGGACCTGGAAACACCATATATTTT | CAITSDRGPGNTIYF
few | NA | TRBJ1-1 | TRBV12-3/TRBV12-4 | TGTGCCAGCAGTTTACACGGGGATAACACTGAAGCTTTCTTT | CASSLHGDNTEAFF
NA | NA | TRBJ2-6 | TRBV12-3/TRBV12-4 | TGTGCCAGCAGTGAATTTGGGTCTGGGGCCAACGTCCTGACTTTC | CASSEFGSGANVLTF
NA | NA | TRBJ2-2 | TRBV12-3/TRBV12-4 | TGTGCCAGCAGCCCATCCTTCTCCGGGGAGCTGTTTTTT | CASSPSFSGELFF
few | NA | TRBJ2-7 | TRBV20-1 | TGCAGTCCGACTGCCTACGAGCAGTACTTC | CSPTAYEQYF
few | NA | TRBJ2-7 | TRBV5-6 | TGTGCCAGCAGCTTGGTTAGGGCCCCCTACGAGCAGTACTTC | CASSLVRAPYEQYF
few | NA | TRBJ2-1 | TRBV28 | TGTGCCAGCAGGCCCAGGGGAGGGAGGGTCTATGAGCAGTTCTTC | CASRPRGGRVYEQFF
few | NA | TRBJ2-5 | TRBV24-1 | TGTGCCACCAGTGATTTGGCTTACCAAGAGACCCAGTACTTC | CATSDLAYQETQYF
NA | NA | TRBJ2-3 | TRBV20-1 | TGCAGTGCTTTTTTACGCAGCCCAGATACGCAGTATTTT | CSAFLRSPDTQYF
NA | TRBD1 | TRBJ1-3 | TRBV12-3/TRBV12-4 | TGTGACAGCAGTGGGAGGGGACAGGGTGGAAACACCATATATTTT | CDSSGRGQGGNTIYF
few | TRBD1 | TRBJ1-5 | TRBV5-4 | TGTGCCAGCAGCTTGGTTACCGGGACAGGGCCACGAAAGGGTAGCAATCAGCCCCAGCATTTT | CASSLVTGTGPRKGSNQPQHF
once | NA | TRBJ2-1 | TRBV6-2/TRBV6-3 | TGTGCCAGCACGCCCCACGGGCCGGAGAGCTCCTACAATGAGCAGTTCTTC | CASTPHGPESSYNEQFF
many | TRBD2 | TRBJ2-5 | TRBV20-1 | TGCAGTGCTAGAGTTGCGGGAGATTTTCAAGAGACCCAGTACTTC | CSARVAGDFQETQYF
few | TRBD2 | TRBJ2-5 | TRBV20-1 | TGCAGTGCATCCAGGACTAGCGGCAAAGAGACCCAGTACTTC | CSASRTSGKETQYF
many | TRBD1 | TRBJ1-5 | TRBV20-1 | TGCAGTGCTAGAACCCGGGACAGTCCTTATAGCAATCAGCCCCAGCATTTT | CSARTRDSPYSNQPQHF
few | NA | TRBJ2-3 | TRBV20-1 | TGCAGTGCCGCCAGAAGGGATACGCAGTATTTT | CSAARRDTQYF
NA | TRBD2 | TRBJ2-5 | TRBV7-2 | TGTGCCAGCAGCCCCCGGGGGGGGGCGGTGGGAGAGACCCAGTACTTC | CASSPRGGAVGETQYF
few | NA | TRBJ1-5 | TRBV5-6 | TGTGCCAGCAGCCGATGGGTCGCGGGTCAGCCCCAGCATTTT | CASSRWVAGQPQHF
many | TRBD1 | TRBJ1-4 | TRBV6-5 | TGTGCCACTACGACAGGGAATGAAAAACTGTTTTTT | CATTTGNEKLFF
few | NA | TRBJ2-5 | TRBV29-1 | TGCAGCGTTGCCGGGACACGGGAGACCCAGTACTTC | CSVAGTRETQYF
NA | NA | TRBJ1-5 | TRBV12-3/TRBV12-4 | TGTGCCAGCAGTCCCGGGGTGTCGGGGAATCAGCCCCAGCATTTT | CASSPGVSGNQPQHF
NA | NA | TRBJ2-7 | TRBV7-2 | TGTGCCAGCAGCTTATCCAGGGGGAGGTACGAGCAGTACTTC | CASSLSRGRYEQYF
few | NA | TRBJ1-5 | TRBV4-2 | TGTGCCAGCAGCCAAGATTCCGGGGGCAGATTGGGTCAGCCCCAGCATTTT | CASSQDSGGRLGQPQHF
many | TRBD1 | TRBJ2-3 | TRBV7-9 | TGTGCCAGCAGCCATATTGCGGGACAGGCTTTTTCCGAGGGCACAGATACGCAGTATTTT | CASSHIAGQAFSEGTDTQYF
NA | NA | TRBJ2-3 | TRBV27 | TGTGCCAGCACAGGAGGGCTCGGAGATACGCAGTATTTT | CASTGGLGDTQYF
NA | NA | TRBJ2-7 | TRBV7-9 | TGTGCCAGCAGTACGGGAAAAATTGGCGGACCAGTCTACGAGCAGTACTTC | CASSTGKIGGPVYEQYF
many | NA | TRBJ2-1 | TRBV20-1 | TGCAGTGCTGAGGGAGGCGGCTCCTACAATGAGCAGTTCTTC | CSAEGGGSYNEQFF
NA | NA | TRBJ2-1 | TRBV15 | TGTGCCACCAGCAGAGGATTTCTATCCATCTCCTACAATGAGCAGTTCTTC | CATSRGFLSISYNEQFF
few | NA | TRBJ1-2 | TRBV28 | TGTGCCAGCAGTTTATGGGAAAGGGGCTACACCTTC | CASSLWERGYTF
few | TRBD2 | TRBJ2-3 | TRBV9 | TGTGCCAGCAGCGCACTAGCGGGTAATACGCAGTATTTT | CASSALAGNTQYF
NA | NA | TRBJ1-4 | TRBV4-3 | TGCGCCAGCAGCCAAGATGGGCAGGCAACTAATGAAAAACTGTTTTTT | CASSQDGQATNEKLFF
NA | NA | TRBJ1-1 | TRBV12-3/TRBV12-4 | TGTGCCAGCATCAGAACCACTGAAGCTTTCTTT | CASIRTTEAFF